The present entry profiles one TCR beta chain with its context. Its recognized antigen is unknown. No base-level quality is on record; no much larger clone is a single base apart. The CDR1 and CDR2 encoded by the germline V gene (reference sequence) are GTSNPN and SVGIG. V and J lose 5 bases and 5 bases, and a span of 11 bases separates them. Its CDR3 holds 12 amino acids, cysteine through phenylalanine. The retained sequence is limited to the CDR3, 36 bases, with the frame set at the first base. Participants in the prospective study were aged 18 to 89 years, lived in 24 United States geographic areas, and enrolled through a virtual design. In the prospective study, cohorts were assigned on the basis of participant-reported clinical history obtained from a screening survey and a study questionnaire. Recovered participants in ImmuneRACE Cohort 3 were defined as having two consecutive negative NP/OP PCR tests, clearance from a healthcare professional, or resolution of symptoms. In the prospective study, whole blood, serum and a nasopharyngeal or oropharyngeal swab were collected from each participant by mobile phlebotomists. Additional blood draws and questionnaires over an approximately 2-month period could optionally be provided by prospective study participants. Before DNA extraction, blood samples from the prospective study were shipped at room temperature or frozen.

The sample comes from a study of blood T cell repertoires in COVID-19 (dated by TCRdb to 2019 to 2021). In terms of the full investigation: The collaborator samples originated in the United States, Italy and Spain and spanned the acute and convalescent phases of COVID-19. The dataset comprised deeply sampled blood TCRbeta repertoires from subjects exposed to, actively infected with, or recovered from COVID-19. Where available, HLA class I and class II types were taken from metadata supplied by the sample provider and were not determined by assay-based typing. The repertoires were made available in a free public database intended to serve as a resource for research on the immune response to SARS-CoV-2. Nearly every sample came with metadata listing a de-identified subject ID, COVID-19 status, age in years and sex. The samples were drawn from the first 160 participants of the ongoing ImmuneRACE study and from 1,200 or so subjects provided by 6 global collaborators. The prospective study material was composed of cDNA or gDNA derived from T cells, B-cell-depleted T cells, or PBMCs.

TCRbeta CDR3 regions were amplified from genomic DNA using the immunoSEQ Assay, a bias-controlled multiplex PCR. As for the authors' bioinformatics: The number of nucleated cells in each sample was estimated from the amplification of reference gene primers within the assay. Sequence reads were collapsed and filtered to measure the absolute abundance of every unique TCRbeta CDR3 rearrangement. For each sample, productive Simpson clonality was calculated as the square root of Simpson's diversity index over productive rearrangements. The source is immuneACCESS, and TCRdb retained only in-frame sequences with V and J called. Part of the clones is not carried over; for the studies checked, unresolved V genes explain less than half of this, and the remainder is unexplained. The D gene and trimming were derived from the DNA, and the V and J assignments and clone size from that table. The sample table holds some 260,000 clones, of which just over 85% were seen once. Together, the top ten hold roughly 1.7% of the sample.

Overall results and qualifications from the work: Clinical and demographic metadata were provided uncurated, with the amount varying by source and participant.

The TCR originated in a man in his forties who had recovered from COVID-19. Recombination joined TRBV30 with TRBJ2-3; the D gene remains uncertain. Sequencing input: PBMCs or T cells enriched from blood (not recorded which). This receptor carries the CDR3 CAWGRGEDTQYF. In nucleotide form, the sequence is TGTGCCTGGGGACGCGGTGAAGATACGCAGTATTTT.